A selection of T cell receptor beta chains follows, all from one sample in a study of technical replicates of blood from a few donors. Sequenced by immunoSEQ multiplex PCR; TCRdb stores in-frame clones only, minus some. The table records tens of thousands of clones, 95% of them present only once. The sample consisted of T cells isolated from PBMCs. These receptors all come from a human donor in good health. The CDR3 runs from the conserved cysteine through the conserved F or W. The D gene is left open where the match is weak. Expanded clones are given a class, and other clones once, few, many or no size at all.

clone size: NA; D gene: NA; V gene: TRBV4-2; J gene: TRBJ1-1; CDR3 DNA: TGTGCCAGCAGCCAAGACGTCAACACTGAAGCTTTCTTT; CDR3 protein: CASSQDVNTEAFF
clone size: NA; D gene: TRBD2; V gene: TRBV4-1; J gene: TRBJ2-7; CDR3 DNA: TGCGCCAGCAGCCAAGTGTCTAGCGGGATGGGTTCCTACGAGCAGTACTTC; CDR3 protein: CASSQVSSGMGSYEQYF
clone size: NA; D gene: NA; V gene: TRBV6-5; J gene: TRBJ2-2; CDR3 DNA: TGTGCCAGCAGTTACTTAAACTTAAACACCGGGGAGCTGTTTTTT; CDR3 protein: CASSYLNLNTGELFF
clone size: NA; D gene: NA; V gene: TRBV11-3; J gene: TRBJ1-1; CDR3 DNA: TGTGCCAGCAGCTTAAGTCAGGGGATGAACACTGAAGCTTTCTTT; CDR3 protein: CASSLSQGMNTEAFF
clone size: NA; D gene: TRBD2; V gene: TRBV11-2; J gene: TRBJ2-1; CDR3 DNA: TGTGCCAGCAGCTTAGAGCGCCTAGCGGGAGAACGGGAGCAGTTCTTC; CDR3 protein: CASSLERLAGEREQFF
clone size: NA; D gene: NA; V gene: TRBV11-3; J gene: TRBJ2-7; CDR3 DNA: TGTGCCAGCAGCTTGGGAGGTTCTTACTCCTACGAGCAGTACTTC; CDR3 protein: CASSLGGSYSYEQYF
clone size: NA; D gene: TRBD2; V gene: TRBV5-1; J gene: TRBJ2-1; CDR3 DNA: TGCGCCAGCAGCTTGCTAGCGGGGGACTCCAATGAGCAGTTCTTC; CDR3 protein: CASSLLAGDSNEQFF
clone size: NA; D gene: TRBD2; V gene: TRBV13; J gene: TRBJ2-7; CDR3 DNA: TGTGCCAGCAGCTTTATACTAGCGGGAGCCTACGAGCAGTACTTC; CDR3 protein: CASSFILAGAYEQYF
clone size: NA; D gene: NA; V gene: TRBV10-2; J gene: TRBJ2-7; CDR3 DNA: TGCGCCAGCGGCGACTCAGTCTACGAGCAGTACTTC; CDR3 protein: CASGDSVYEQYF
clone size: NA; D gene: TRBD2; V gene: TRBV6-5; J gene: TRBJ2-7; CDR3 DNA: TGTGCCAGCAGACCTACACTAGCGGGAGAGTTCGAGCAGTACTTC; CDR3 protein: CASRPTLAGEFEQYF
clone size: NA; D gene: TRBD2; V gene: TRBV29-1; J gene: TRBJ2-1; CDR3 DNA: TGCAGCGCCCTGGGGGGGGAGCTCTACAATGAGCAGTTCTTC; CDR3 protein: CSALGGELYNEQFF
clone size: NA; D gene: NA; V gene: TRBV29-1; J gene: TRBJ1-2; CDR3 DNA: TGCAGCGTTGAGGCAGATAACTATGGCTACACCTTC; CDR3 protein: CSVEADNYGYTF
clone size: NA; D gene: TRBD2; V gene: TRBV4-1; J gene: TRBJ2-1; CDR3 DNA: TGCGCCAGCAGCGACCCGGGACTAGCGGGAGCGGAAGAGCAGTTCTTC; CDR3 protein: CASSDPGLAGAEEQFF
clone size: once; D gene: NA; V gene: TRBV9; J gene: TRBJ1-2; CDR3 DNA: TGTGCCAGCAATGATCCGGGAGCAGATCGTGGCTACACCTTC; CDR3 protein: CASNDPGADRGYTF
clone size: NA; D gene: NA; V gene: TRBV4-2; J gene: TRBJ2-1; CDR3 DNA: TGTGCCAGCAGCCAAGATTTCCTAGCGCCAGCTTTGACTGAGCAGTTCTTC; CDR3 protein: CASSQDFLAPALTEQFF
clone size: once; D gene: TRBD2; V gene: TRBV11-2; J gene: TRBJ2-5; CDR3 DNA: TGTGCCAGCAGCCCACGGACTAGCGGAGGGGGGGAGACCCAGTACTTC; CDR3 protein: CASSPRTSGGGETQYF
clone size: NA; D gene: NA; V gene: TRBV6-1; J gene: TRBJ1-4; CDR3 DNA: TGTGCCAGCAGTGAGCGGGGGGCGGGTGGAGAAAAACTGTTTTTT; CDR3 protein: CASSERGAGGEKLFF
clone size: NA; D gene: NA; V gene: TRBV5-1; J gene: TRBJ2-7; CDR3 DNA: TGCGCCAGCAGCACCGGACAGTACTACGAGCAGTACTTC; CDR3 protein: CASSTGQYYEQYF
clone size: NA; D gene: NA; V gene: TRBV7-2; J gene: TRBJ1-5; CDR3 DNA: TGTGCCAGCAGCCCCGGGGGTGGTCAGCCCCAGCATTTT; CDR3 protein: CASSPGGGQPQHF
clone size: NA; D gene: TRBD2; V gene: TRBV7-2; J gene: TRBJ2-7; CDR3 DNA: TGTGCCAGCAGCTTAGTCCCCATCGGTTTAGCGGGAAAGTTCCACGAGCAGTACTTC; CDR3 protein: CASSLVPIGLAGKFHEQYF
clone size: NA; D gene: NA; V gene: TRBV11-1; J gene: TRBJ2-2; CDR3 DNA: TGTGCCAGCAGCTCCGGGTATCCCGGGGAGCTGTTTTTT; CDR3 protein: CASSSGYPGELFF
clone size: NA; D gene: NA; V gene: TRBV7-8; J gene: TRBJ1-2; CDR3 DNA: TGTGCCAGCAGCCCCGACAGTCCCGCAATGGTAACCTTC; CDR3 protein: CASSPDSPAMVTF
clone size: NA; D gene: TRBD1; V gene: TRBV5-4; J gene: TRBJ1-3; CDR3 DNA: TGTGCCAGCAGCCCAGACAGGGCCTCTGGAAACACCATATATTTT; CDR3 protein: CASSPDRASGNTIYF
clone size: NA; D gene: TRBD1; V gene: TRBV6-5; J gene: TRBJ2-5; CDR3 DNA: TGTGCCAGCCAGGACAGGGTAGAGACCCAGTACTTC; CDR3 protein: CASQDRVETQYF
clone size: NA; D gene: TRBD1; V gene: TRBV18; J gene: TRBJ1-1; CDR3 DNA: TGTGCCAGCTCACAGGGGGCCGCGAACACTGAAGCTTTCTTT; CDR3 protein: CASSQGAANTEAFF
clone size: once; D gene: TRBD2; V gene: TRBV7-9; J gene: TRBJ2-7; CDR3 DNA: TGTGCCAGCAGCCCAAGTAGTAGCGGGAGCTCCTACGAGCAGTACTTC; CDR3 protein: CASSPSSSGSSYEQYF
clone size: NA; D gene: TRBD2; V gene: TRBV6-6; J gene: TRBJ2-1; CDR3 DNA: TGTGCCAGCAGTTCGGGGACTAGCGGGAGGGCCCAGTTCTTC; CDR3 protein: CASSSGTSGRAQFF
clone size: NA; D gene: TRBD2; V gene: TRBV6-5; J gene: TRBJ2-7; CDR3 DNA: TGTGCCAGCAGTCCTCGGGGCCGGGGGGGCCACGAGCAGTACTTC; CDR3 protein: CASSPRGRGGHEQYF
clone size: NA; D gene: NA; V gene: TRBV28; J gene: TRBJ1-1; CDR3 DNA: TGTGCCAGCAGACAGGGTTACACTGAAGCTTTCTTT; CDR3 protein: CASRQGYTEAFF
clone size: NA; D gene: NA; V gene: TRBV27; J gene: TRBJ1-4; CDR3 DNA: TGTGCCAGCAGTCAATCACAGGGTCTGTTTGAAAAACTGTTTTTT; CDR3 protein: CASSQSQGLFEKLFF
clone size: NA; D gene: NA; V gene: TRBV2; J gene: TRBJ2-7; CDR3 DNA: TGTGCCAGCAGTGACCAGGGGCCTAGCTCCTACGAGCAGTACTTC; CDR3 protein: CASSDQGPSSYEQYF
clone size: NA; D gene: TRBD1; V gene: TRBV5-8; J gene: TRBJ2-5; CDR3 DNA: TGTGCCAGCAGCCTAAGGGGGCTAGGTGGGGAGACCCAGTACTTC; CDR3 protein: CASSLRGLGGETQYF
clone size: NA; D gene: NA; V gene: TRBV13; J gene: TRBJ2-3; CDR3 DNA: TGTGCCAGCAGCTCCCCCATTGGCAGGGGTTCGACAGATACGCAGTATTTT; CDR3 protein: CASSSPIGRGSTDTQYF
clone size: NA; D gene: NA; V gene: TRBV5-1; J gene: TRBJ1-2; CDR3 DNA: TGCGCCAGCAGCATGACGGGTTTGAGGTATGGCTACACCTTC; CDR3 protein: CASSMTGLRYGYTF
clone size: NA; D gene: NA; V gene: TRBV7-9; J gene: TRBJ1-1; CDR3 DNA: TGTGCCAGCAGCACATTGGGGGAGGAGAACACTGAAGCTTTCTTT; CDR3 protein: CASSTLGEENTEAFF
clone size: NA; D gene: NA; V gene: TRBV6-5; J gene: TRBJ1-1; CDR3 DNA: TGTGCCAGCAACATGGGAGGGACTGAAGCTTTCTTT; CDR3 protein: CASNMGGTEAFF
clone size: NA; D gene: NA; V gene: TRBV4-2; J gene: TRBJ2-7; CDR3 DNA: TGTGCCAGCAGCAAACAGGTAAACTCCTACGAGCAGTACTTC; CDR3 protein: CASSKQVNSYEQYF
clone size: once; D gene: TRBD1; V gene: TRBV29-1; J gene: TRBJ2-4; CDR3 DNA: TGCAGCGTTGGACGGGACAGGATTCTCCTAGCCAAAAACATTCAGTACTTC; CDR3 protein: CSVGRDRILLAKNIQYF
clone size: NA; D gene: TRBD1; V gene: TRBV6-4; J gene: TRBJ2-2; CDR3 DNA: TGTGCCAGCAGTGACTCAGGGGGCGGCGGGGAGCTGTTTTTT; CDR3 protein: CASSDSGGGGELFF
clone size: NA; D gene: TRBD1; V gene: TRBV5-5; J gene: TRBJ1-5; CDR3 DNA: TGTGCCAGCAGCTTGGGACAGGGCCATCAGCCCCAGCATTTT; CDR3 protein: CASSLGQGHQPQHF